The sequence of this T cell receptor beta chain was determined in a study of vaccination effects on CD4 cells after COVID-19. Assay: immunoSEQ multiplex PCR; the TCRdb copy retains only in-frame clones and omits some. The sample includes tens of thousands of clones, approximately 76% seen only once; the top ten take approximately 3%. Notes on this clone: Its antigen is undetermined.

Antigen-specific CD4+ T cells were expanded (with viral peptide pools) by the ViraFEST assay ahead of sequencing. Subsequent to a culture period of 10 days, CD4+ T cells were isolated. No vaccinee had earlier SARS-CoV-2 infection, and nucleocapsid antibodies were negative. With around 9.4 ug/ml peptides and 9 to 10 IU/ml IL-2, 2 million or so PBMC per well were cultured. Each culture had half its medium swapped for IL-2 medium on days 3 and 7. General study findings and limits: Researchers report that only 1 of 255 vaccine-induced clones in healthy vaccinees cross-reacted with common cold coronaviruses. Clones from infection and from vaccination both contracted markedly late after vaccination.

The V and J ends lost 8 bases and 6 bases, in that order; junction bases with no gene match: 13. The CDR3 consists of 15 residues. From germline, CDR1 is LNHDA and CDR2 SQIVND (reference sequence). The V gene is TRBV19, the J gene TRBJ1-5; 7 bases are shared with TRBD1. Here the sequenced sample was CD4+ T cells from PBMCs cultured with HCoV-NL63 spike peptides, taken before COVID-19 vaccination. The receptor was isolated from a human donor who received a COVID-19 vaccine. CDR3 DNA: TGTGCCAGTGCAAACGAAGGGGGCCGGGGTCAGCCCCAGCATTTT. Amino acid sequence: CASANEGGRGQPQHF.